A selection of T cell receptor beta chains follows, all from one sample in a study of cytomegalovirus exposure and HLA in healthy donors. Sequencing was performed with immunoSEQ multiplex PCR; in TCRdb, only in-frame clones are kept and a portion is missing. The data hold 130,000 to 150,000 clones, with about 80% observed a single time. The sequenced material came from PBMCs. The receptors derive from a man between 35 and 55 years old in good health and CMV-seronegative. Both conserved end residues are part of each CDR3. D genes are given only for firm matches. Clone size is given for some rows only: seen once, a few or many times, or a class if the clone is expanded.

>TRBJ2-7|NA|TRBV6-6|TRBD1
CASSPRGTGAYEQYF
TGTGCCAGCAGTCCGCGAGGGACAGGGGCCTACGAGCAGTACTTC
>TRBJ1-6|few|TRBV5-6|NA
CARSPRGAGSPLHF
TGTGCCAGAAGCCCCCGGGGGGCAGGGTCACCCCTCCACTTT
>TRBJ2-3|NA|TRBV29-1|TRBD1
CSVEGQGSADTQYF
TGCAGCGTTGAGGGACAGGGGAGCGCAGATACGCAGTATTTT
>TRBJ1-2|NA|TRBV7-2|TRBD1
CASSLVGTGFIDGYTF
TGTGCCAGCAGCTTAGTGGGGACAGGTTTCATCGATGGCTACACCTTC
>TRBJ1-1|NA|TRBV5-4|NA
CASSTGGGWNTEAFF
TGTGCCAGCAGCACGGGAGGGGGTTGGAACACTGAAGCTTTCTTT
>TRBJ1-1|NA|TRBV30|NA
CAWNPVEAFF
TGTGCCTGGAATCCTGTAGAAGCTTTCTTT
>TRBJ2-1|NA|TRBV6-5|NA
CASSPTPNEQFF
TGTGCCAGCAGTCCTACCCCCAATGAGCAGTTCTTC
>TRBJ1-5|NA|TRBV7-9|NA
CASSLPGNQPQHF
TGTGCCAGCAGCTTACCGGGCAATCAGCCCCAGCATTTT
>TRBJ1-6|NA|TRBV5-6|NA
CASSLAGAYSPLHF
TGTGCCAGCAGCCTGGCAGGGGCTTATTCACCCCTCCACTTT
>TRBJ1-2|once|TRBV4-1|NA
CASSHQTADYGYTF
TGCGCCAGCAGCCACCAGACAGCAGACTATGGCTACACCTTC
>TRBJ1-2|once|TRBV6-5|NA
CASSYSQGRGYTF
TGTGCCAGCAGTTACTCCCAGGGTAGAGGCTACACCTTC
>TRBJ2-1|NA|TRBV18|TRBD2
CASSPELAHNEQFF
TGTGCCAGCTCACCTGAACTAGCGCACAATGAGCAGTTCTTC
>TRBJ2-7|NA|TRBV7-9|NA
CASSFGGGPYEQYF
TGTGCCAGCAGCTTCGGAGGGGGCCCCTACGAGCAGTACTTC
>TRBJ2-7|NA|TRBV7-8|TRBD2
CASSLARGGEQYF
TGTGCCAGCAGCTTAGCACGGGGGGGGGAGCAGTACTTC
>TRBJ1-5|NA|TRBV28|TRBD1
CASSRDRHSNQPQHF
TGTGCCAGCAGTAGGGACAGACATAGCAATCAGCCCCAGCATTTT
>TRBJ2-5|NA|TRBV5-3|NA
CARSHHGVQETQYF
TGTGCCAGAAGCCACCACGGGGTTCAAGAGACCCAGTACTTC
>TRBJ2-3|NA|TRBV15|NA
CATANFRDTQYF
TGTGCCACCGCGAATTTTCGAGATACGCAGTATTTT
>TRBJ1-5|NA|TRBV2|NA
CASSGEYSNQPQHF
TGTGCCAGCAGTGGAGAATATAGCAATCAGCCCCAGCATTTT
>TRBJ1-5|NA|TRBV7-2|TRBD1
CASSLGQNNQPQHF
TGTGCCAGCAGCTTGGGACAGAACAATCAGCCCCAGCATTTT
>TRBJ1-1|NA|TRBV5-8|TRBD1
CASSLDRGLSEAFF
TGTGCCAGCAGCTTGGACAGGGGGCTCTCTGAAGCTTTCTTT
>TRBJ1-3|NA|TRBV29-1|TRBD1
CSVAGQGRNTIYF
TGCAGCGTCGCAGGACAGGGTAGAAACACCATATATTTT
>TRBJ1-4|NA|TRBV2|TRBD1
CASVRQGPAQKLFF
TGTGCCAGCGTAAGACAGGGACCTGCACAAAAACTGTTTTTT
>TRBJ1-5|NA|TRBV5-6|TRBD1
CASSTTGDQPQHF
TGTGCCAGCAGCACTACAGGGGACCAGCCCCAGCATTTT
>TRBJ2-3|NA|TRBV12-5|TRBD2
CASGREGVAGDTQYF
TGTGCTAGTGGCCGGGAGGGGGTAGCAGGAGATACGCAGTATTTT
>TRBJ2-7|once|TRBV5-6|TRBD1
CASFRQGSFSYEQYF
TGTGCCAGCTTCCGACAGGGCAGTTTCTCCTACGAGCAGTACTTC
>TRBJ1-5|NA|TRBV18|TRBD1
CASSLGTGGTQPQHF
TGTGCCAGCTCACTAGGGACAGGGGGTACTCAGCCCCAGCATTTT
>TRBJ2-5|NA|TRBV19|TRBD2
CASSIERGGTQYF
TGTGCCAGTAGTATAGAGCGGGGGGGGACCCAGTACTTC
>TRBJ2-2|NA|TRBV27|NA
CASRRGNTGELFF
TGTGCCAGCAGGCGGGGTAACACCGGGGAGCTGTTTTTT
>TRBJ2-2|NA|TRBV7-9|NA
CASPRDTANTGELFF
TGTGCCAGCCCCCGTGACACAGCGAACACCGGGGAGCTGTTTTTT
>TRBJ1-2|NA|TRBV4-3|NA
CASSQVDSESNYGYTF
TGCGCCAGCAGCCAAGTGGACAGCGAGTCTAACTATGGCTACACCTTC
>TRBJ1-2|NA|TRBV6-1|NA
CASSARGSYGYTF
TGTGCCAGCAGTGCCAGGGGCAGCTATGGCTACACCTTC
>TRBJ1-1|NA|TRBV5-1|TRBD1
CASSAGTGVLDTEAFF
TGCGCCAGCAGCGCCGGGACAGGGGTTTTGGACACTGAAGCTTTCTTT
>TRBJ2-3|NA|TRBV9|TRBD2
CASSVSGGFTDTQYF
TGTGCCAGCAGCGTTAGCGGGGGGTTCACAGATACGCAGTATTTT